The clone carrying this T cell receptor (beta chain) has a count of ten or more. CDR1 and CDR2 (germline): SGHRS, YFSETQ. The CDR3 length is 16 residues. V shed 0 bases and J 0 bases; nucleotides not matched to a gene: 2. The data were taken from a study of identical twins. Via MiXCR, TCRdb re-called the 5' RACE reads, giving one row per CDR3 protein. This table holds 500,000 to 600,000 distinct CDR3 sequences, around 20% found once. This same sample was also taken into another study, of T cells expressing NK-cell markers. That paper states: Each TCR beta repertoire originated in sorted T cells that were CD3+CD56+NKG2C+, CD3+CD56+NKG2C- or CD3+CD56-NKG2C+.

This TCR was recovered from a woman under 30 in good health. The genes are TRBV5-1 and TRBJ2-3; 9 bases are a match to TRBD1. Material for sequencing was CD4+ T cells sorted from blood. Here the CDR3 DNA reads TGCGCCAGCAGCTTGGCCGGACAGGGGAGCACAGATACGCAGTATTTT. Translated: CASSLAGQGSTDTQYF.